These T cell receptor beta chains were read from a single sample in a study of blood T cell repertoires in COVID-19. Libraries were prepared by immunoSEQ multiplex PCR; TCRdb keeps only in-frame clonotypes and omits some of them. The data show some 87,000 clones, 84% seen once. The sequenced material came from peripheral blood. Source of these receptors: a human donor in a cohort sampled during active COVID-19. CDR3s include the opening cysteine and the closing phenylalanine or tryptophan. A D gene is named only where the DNA matches it firmly. Clone size is given for some rows only: seen once, a few or many times, or a class if the clone is expanded.

d_call	v_call	j_call	clone_size	cdr3_nt	cdr3_aa
TRBD1	TRBV11-2	TRBJ1-4	.	TGTGCCAGCAGCTTAAGGCAGGGGGCTGAAAAACTGTTTTTT	CASSLRQGAEKLFF
TRBD1	TRBV2	TRBJ2-6	once	TGTGCCACCCGGACAGGGATTAGCCCGGGGGCCAACGTCCTGACTTTC	CATRTGISPGANVLTF
.	TRBV19	TRBJ2-3	.	TGTGCCAGTAAAGGGGGGGCTCCATCAGATACGCAGTATTTT	CASKGGAPSDTQYF
TRBD1	TRBV6-5	TRBJ1-1	.	TGTGCCAGCAGTTACCGTTGGACAGGGTTGAACACTGAAGCTTTCTTT	CASSYRWTGLNTEAFF
TRBD1	TRBV11-3	TRBJ2-2	.	TGTGCCAGCAGCTTATACGGACAGGGAAACACCGGGGAGCTGTTTTTT	CASSLYGQGNTGELFF
.	TRBV5-6	TRBJ2-3	.	TGTGCCAGCAGCTCCTTTAGCACAGATACGCAGTATTTT	CASSSFSTDTQYF
.	TRBV19	TRBJ2-7	few	TGTGCCAGTAGTTCCCAGGCCTCCTACGAGCAGTACTTC	CASSSQASYEQYF
.	TRBV6-4	TRBJ1-2	.	TGTGCCAGCAGCCCGACGGGGGTCGGCTATGGCTACACCTTC	CASSPTGVGYGYTF
.	TRBV10-3	TRBJ2-1	.	TGTGCCATCAGTGTGAAGGAGAACAATGAGCAGTTCTTC	CAISVKENNEQFF
.	TRBV6-5	TRBJ1-1	.	TGTGCCAGCAGCCTGTTTGTGAACACTGAAGCTTTCTTT	CASSLFVNTEAFF
.	TRBV21-1	TRBJ1-2	.	TGTGCCAGCAGCTTCACGGGGACAGGGCCTAACTATGGCTACACCTTC	CASSFTGTGPNYGYTF
TRBD1	TRBV5-4	TRBJ2-7	.	TGTGCCAGCAGCTTTGGGGACAGGGGGCATTACGAGCAGTACTTC	CASSFGDRGHYEQYF
.	TRBV6-1	TRBJ1-2	.	TGTGCCAGCAGTGACGACATCAGGGGCTACACCTTC	CASSDDIRGYTF
TRBD2	TRBV3-1/TRBV3-2	TRBJ2-7	.	TGTGCCAGCAGCCAATCGGGACTAGCGGGGGTCTCCTACGAGCAGTACTTC	CASSQSGLAGVSYEQYF
TRBD2	TRBV2	TRBJ2-1	once	TGTGCCAGCAGTGGGGCGGGAGACAATGAGCAGTTCTTC	CASSGAGDNEQFF
.	TRBV3-1/TRBV3-2	TRBJ1-1	.	TGTGCCAGCAGCCAAGTACCCGGGTACACTGAAGCTTTCTTT	CASSQVPGYTEAFF
TRBD1	TRBV3-1/TRBV3-2	TRBJ2-1	.	TGTGCCAGCAGCCGTTCCGGGACAGGGGGCAATGAGCAGTTCTTC	CASSRSGTGGNEQFF
.	TRBV5-1	TRBJ2-1	.	TGCGCCAGCAGCTTGGGGGGCAGCTACAATGAGCAGTTCTTC	CASSLGGSYNEQFF
TRBD1	TRBV28	TRBJ2-7	.	TGTGCCAGCCAGGGACAGGGCGGCGAGCAGTACTTC	CASQGQGGEQYF
.	TRBV3-1/TRBV3-2	TRBJ1-1	once	TGTGCCAGCAGCCAAGGGGCGTTGAACACTGAAGCTTTCTTT	CASSQGALNTEAFF
.	TRBV12-5	TRBJ2-2	.	TGTGCTAGTGGTTTGGTACCAGTCGGGGAGCTGTTTTTT	CASGLVPVGELFF
.	TRBV5-6	TRBJ1-1	.	TGTGCCAGCAGGGGCATGAACACTGAAGCTTTCTTT	CASRGMNTEAFF
.	TRBV6-1	TRBJ1-2	.	TGTGCCAGCAGTGAAGGGGGAGCATATGGCTACACCTTC	CASSEGGAYGYTF